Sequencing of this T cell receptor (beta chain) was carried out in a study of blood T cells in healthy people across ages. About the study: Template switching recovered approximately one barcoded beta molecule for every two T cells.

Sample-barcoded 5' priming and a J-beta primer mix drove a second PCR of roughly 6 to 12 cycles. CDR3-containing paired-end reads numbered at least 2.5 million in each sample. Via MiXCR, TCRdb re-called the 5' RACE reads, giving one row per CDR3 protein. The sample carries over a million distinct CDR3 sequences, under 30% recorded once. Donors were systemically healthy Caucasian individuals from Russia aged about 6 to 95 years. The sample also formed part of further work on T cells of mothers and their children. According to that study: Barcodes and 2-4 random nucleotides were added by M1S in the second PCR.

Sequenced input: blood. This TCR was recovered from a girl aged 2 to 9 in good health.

The CDR3 region has the DNA TGCGCCAGCAGCTCGACGAAGAAAGATACCTCGGGGCGGAGGGAGACCCAGTACTTC. The encoded protein is CASSSTKKDTSGRRETQYF. This chain links TRBV5-1 with TRBJ2-5; D might be TRBD1 or TRBD2, each matching 5 bases. The CDR3 has 19 amino acids. Germline V gene sequence: CDR1 SGHRS, CDR2 YFSETQ. The V end lost 3 bases, the J end lost 5 bases, and 29 bases lay between the germline ends.